Shown below are 9 T cell receptor beta chains from a single sample sequenced in a study of shared clonotypes between healthy human individuals. The data were produced by immunoSEQ multiplex PCR, yet TCRdb's version contains in-frame clones alone and is incomplete. This sample has roughly 2.1 million clones, with roughly 91% found just once. CD45RO-negative cells were positively selected for CCR7, leaving out terminally differentiated effector memory CD45RA+ cells. Sequencing input: naive CD8+ T cells from PBMCs. These TCRs come from a man aged 18 to 29 in good health. Some clones in this sample may be carry-over from other donors' samples.

Worth noting for this clone: The same CDR3 also results from other DNA sequences found in this sample. This rearrangement joins TRBV9 to TRBJ2-7, with D possibly matching TRBD1 (5 bases). V was pared by 3 bases and J by 3 bases, with 10 bases between. The CDR3 is made up of 13 amino acids. Looked up from germline, CDR1 is SGDLS and CDR2 is YYNGEE. For the CDR3, the DNA is TGTGCCAGCAGCGCCCCCGACAGCTACGAGCAGTACTTC. Its translation: CASSAPDSYEQYF.

About this clone itself: In the same sample, other DNA sequences code for this CDR3. The chain uses TRBV28 and TRBJ1-2, with D possibly being TRBD1 (6 bases). Trimming left V 3 bases short and J 3 bases short, with 8 bases between. CDR1 is MDHEN, CDR2 SYDVKM, per germline. The CDR3 runs to 13 residues. In nucleotides, the CDR3 is TGTGCCAGCAGTTTGAGGGGGGACTATGGCTACACCTTC. Translated: CASSLRGDYGYTF.

A word on this clone: In the same sample, other DNA sequences code for this CDR3. The rearrangement links TRBV27 to TRBJ2-7, with D tentatively TRBD2 (6 bases). This CDR3 has 13 amino acids. V lost 6 bases to trimming and J lost 3 bases, with 12 bases between them. Germline CDR1 is MNHEY and CDR2 is SMNVEV (reference sequence). The CDR3 DNA reads TGTGCCAGCAGCCTCCCCGGGGGCTACGAGCAGTACTTC. Translation: CASSLPGGYEQYF.

For this clone: The sample has other DNA sequences that encode this CDR3 too. V is TRBV7-9 and J is TRBJ2-5; 7 bases are shared with TRBD1. In germline, CDR1 is SEHNR, CDR2 FQNEAQ (reference sequence). V shed 3 bases and J 2 bases; nucleotides not matched to a gene: 3. This CDR3 is built from 14 residues. In nucleotides, the CDR3 is TGTGCCAGCAGCTTGACGGGACAGCAAGAGACCCAGTACTTC. Residues: CASSLTGQQETQYF.

This clone was seen a few times. The gene calls are TRBV4-1 and TRBJ2-7, with D unclear. The ends were cut back, 0 bases at V and 0 bases at J, with 6 bases in the middle. This CDR3 comprises 14 residues. Per germline, CDR1 MGHRA and CDR2 YSYEKL. The CDR3 here is CASSQDPDSYEQYF. DNA of the CDR3: TGCGCCAGCAGCCAAGATCCAGACTCCTACGAGCAGTACTTC.

The chain combines TRBV19 with TRBJ2-3; 10 bases are shared with TRBD2. CDR1 is LNHDA and CDR2 is SQIVND in the germline V gene (reference sequence). V shed 3 bases and J 4 bases; nucleotides not matched to a gene: 7. The CDR3 runs 16 residues. CDR3 residues: CASSILLAGSSDTQYF. The CDR3 DNA follows: TGTGCCAGTAGTATCCTACTAGCGGGGTCATCAGATACGCAGTATTTT.

With regard to this clone: The same CDR3 can be traced to other DNA sequences in this sample. The chain has TRBV6-5 and TRBJ2-1; D not certain. Per germline, CDR1 MNHEY and CDR2 SVGAGI. Trimming pared 2 bases from V and 7 bases from J, leaving 3 bases between. The CDR3 is made up of 11 amino acids. The CDR3 is CASSYGNEQFF. For the CDR3, the DNA is TGTGCCAGCAGTTACGGGAATGAGCAGTTCTTC.

The chain combines TRBV4-3 with TRBJ2-1; D is possibly TRBD2 (5 bases). Trimming took off 3 bases at V and 8 bases at J, with 17 bases between the two ends. Germline CDR1 is LGHNA and CDR2 is YSLEER. This CDR3 has 15 residues. The chain's CDR3 is CASSQDRTSGDEQFF. As DNA, the CDR3 is TGCGCCAGCAGCCAGGACCGCACTAGTGGAGATGAGCAGTTCTTC.

The table lists this clone with a count of one. The V gene is TRBV2, the J gene TRBJ2-5, with a possible D match to TRBD1 (7 bases). The length of the CDR3 is 13 residues. The germline V gene encodes CDR1 SNHLY and CDR2 FYNNEI. V was shortened by 6 bases and J by 5 bases, with 13 bases between the two germline ends. CDR3 DNA sequence: TGTGCCAGCAGGACGACAGGGAGGGAGACCCAGTACTTC. It codes for CASRTTGRETQYF.